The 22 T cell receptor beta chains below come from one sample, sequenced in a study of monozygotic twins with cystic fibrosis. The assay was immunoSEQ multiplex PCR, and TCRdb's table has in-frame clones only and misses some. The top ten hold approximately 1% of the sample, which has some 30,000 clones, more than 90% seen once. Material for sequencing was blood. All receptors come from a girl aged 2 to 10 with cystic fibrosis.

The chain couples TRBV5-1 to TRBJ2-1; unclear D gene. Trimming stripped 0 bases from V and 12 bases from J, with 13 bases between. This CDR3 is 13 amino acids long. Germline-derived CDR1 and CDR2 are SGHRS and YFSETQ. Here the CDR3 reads CASSLGDGFAQFF. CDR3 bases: TGCGCCAGCAGCTTGGGTGACGGTTTCGCGCAGTTCTTC.

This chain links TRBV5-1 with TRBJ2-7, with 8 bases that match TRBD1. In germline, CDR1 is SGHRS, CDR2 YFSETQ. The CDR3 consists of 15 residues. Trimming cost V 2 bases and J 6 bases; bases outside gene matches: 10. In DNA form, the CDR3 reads TGCGCCAGCAGCTTAAATTTGGGACAGGTTTCCGAGCAGTACTTC. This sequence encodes CASSLNLGQVSEQYF. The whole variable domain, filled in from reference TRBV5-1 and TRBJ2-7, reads KAGVTQTPRYLIKTRGQQVTLSCSPISGHRSVSWYQQTPGQGLQFLFEYFSETQRNKGNFPGRFSGRQFSNSRSEMNVSTLELGDSALYLCASSLNLGQVSEQYFGPGTRLTVT.

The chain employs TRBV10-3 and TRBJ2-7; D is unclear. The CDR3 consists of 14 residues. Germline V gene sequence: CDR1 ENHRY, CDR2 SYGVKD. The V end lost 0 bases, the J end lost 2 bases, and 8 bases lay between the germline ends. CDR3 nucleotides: TGTGCCATCAGTGAGTCGACAATCCCCTACGAGCAGTACTTC. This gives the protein CAISESTIPYEQYF.

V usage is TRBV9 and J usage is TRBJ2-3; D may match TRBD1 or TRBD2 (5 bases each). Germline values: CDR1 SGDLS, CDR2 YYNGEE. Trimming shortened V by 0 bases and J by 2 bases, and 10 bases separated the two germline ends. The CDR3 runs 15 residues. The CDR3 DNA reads TGTGCCAGCAGCGTAGGGGTGGGGGTCACAGATACGCAGTATTTT. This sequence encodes CASSVGVGVTDTQYF.

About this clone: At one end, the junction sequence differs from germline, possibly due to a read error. The CDR3: CASGRGSGNAIYF. The CDR3 coding sequence is TGTGCCAGTGGACGGGGATCTGGAAACGCCATATATTTT. The V and J genes are TRBV19 and TRBJ1-3, with D unresolved. CDR1 and CDR2 (germline): LNHDA, SQIVND (reference sequence). The CDR3 length is 13 residues.

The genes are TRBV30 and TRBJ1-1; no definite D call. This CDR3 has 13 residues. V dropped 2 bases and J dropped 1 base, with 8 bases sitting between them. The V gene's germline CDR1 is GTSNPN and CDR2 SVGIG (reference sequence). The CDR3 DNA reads TGTGCCTGGAGTCTTCAGCAGAACACTGAAGCTTTCTTT. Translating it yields CAWSLQQNTEAFF.

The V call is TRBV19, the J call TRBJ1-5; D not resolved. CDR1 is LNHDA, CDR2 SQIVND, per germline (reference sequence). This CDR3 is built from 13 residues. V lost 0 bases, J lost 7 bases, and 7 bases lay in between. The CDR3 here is CASSIDGAQPQHF. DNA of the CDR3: TGTGCCAGTAGTATAGATGGAGCCCAGCCCCAGCATTTT.

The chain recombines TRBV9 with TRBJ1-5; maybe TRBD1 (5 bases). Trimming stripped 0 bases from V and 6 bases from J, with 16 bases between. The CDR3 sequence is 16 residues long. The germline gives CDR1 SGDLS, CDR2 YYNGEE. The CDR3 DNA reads TGTGCCAGCAGCGTAGGGGTCTCAGTGGGGGGTCAGCCCCAGCATTTT. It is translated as CASSVGVSVGGQPQHF.

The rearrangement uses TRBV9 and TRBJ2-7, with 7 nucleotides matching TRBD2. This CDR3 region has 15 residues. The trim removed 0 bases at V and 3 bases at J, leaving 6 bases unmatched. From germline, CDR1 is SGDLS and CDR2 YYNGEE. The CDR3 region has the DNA TGTGCCAGCAGCGTAGAAGCGGGATCATTCTACGAGCAGTACTTC. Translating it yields CASSVEAGSFYEQYF.

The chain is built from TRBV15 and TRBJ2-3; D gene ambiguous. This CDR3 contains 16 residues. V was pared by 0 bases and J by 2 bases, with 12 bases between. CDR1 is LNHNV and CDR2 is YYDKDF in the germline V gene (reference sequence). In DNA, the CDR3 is TGTGCCACCAGCAGAGATGGAGCCATCGTCACAGATACGCAGTATTTT. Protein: CATSRDGAIVTDTQYF.

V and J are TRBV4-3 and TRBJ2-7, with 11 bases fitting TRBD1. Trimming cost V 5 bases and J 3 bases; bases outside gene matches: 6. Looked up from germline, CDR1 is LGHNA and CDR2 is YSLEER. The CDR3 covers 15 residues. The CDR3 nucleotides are TGCGCCAGCAGCGAAAGGGGGACAGGGGGCTACGAGCAGTACTTC. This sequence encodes CASSERGTGGYEQYF.

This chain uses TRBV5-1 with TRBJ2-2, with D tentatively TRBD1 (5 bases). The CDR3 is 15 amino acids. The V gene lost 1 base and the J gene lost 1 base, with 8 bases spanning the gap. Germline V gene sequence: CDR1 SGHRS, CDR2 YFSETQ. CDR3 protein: CASSLHGQNTGELFF. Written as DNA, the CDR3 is TGCGCCAGCAGCTTGCACGGACAGAACACCGGGGAGCTGTTTTTT.

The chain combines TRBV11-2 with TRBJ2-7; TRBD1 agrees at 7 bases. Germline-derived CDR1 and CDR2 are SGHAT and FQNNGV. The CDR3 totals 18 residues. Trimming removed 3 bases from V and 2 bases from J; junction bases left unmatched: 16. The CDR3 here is CASSFPLTGTASTYEQYF. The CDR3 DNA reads TGTGCCAGCAGCTTTCCCCTAACCGGGACAGCGTCCACCTACGAGCAGTACTTC.

The CDR3 DNA follows: TGCGCCATCCGGGACAATGAAGACTATGGCTACACCTTC. This gives the protein CAIRDNEDYGYTF. The genes are TRBV5-1 and TRBJ1-2; TRBD1 is a possible D gene (6 bases). The CDR3 extends over 13 amino acids. Germline loops: CDR1 SGHRS, CDR2 YFSETQ. The V and J ends lost 9 bases and 3 bases respectively, with 15 bases between them. Together with reference TRBV5-1 and TRBJ1-2, the CDR3 gives the full variable domain: KAGVTQTPRYLIKTRGQQVTLSCSPISGHRSVSWYQQTPGQGLQFLFEYFSETQRNKGNFPGRFSGRQFSNSRSEMNVSTLELGDSALYLCAIRDNEDYGYTFGSGTRLTVV.

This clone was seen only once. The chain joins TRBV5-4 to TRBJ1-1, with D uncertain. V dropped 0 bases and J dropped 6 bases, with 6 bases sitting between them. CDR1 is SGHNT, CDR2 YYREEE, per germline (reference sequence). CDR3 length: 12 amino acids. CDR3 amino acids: CASSLAPAEAFF. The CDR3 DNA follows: TGTGCCAGCAGCTTGGCCCCCGCTGAAGCTTTCTTT.

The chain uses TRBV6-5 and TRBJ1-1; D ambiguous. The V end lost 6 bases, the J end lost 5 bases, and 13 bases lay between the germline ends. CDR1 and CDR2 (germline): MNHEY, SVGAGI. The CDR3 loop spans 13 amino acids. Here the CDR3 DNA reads TGTGCCAGCAGGGTTGCTTTGGATACTGAAGCTTTCTTT. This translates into CASRVALDTEAFF.

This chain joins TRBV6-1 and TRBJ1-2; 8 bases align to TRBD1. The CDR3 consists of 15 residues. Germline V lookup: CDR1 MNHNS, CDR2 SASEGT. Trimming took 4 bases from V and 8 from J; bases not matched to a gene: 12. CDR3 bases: TGTGCCAGCAGTGTCCAGGCGACAGGGGCAAGGGGCTACACCTTC. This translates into CASSVQATGARGYTF.

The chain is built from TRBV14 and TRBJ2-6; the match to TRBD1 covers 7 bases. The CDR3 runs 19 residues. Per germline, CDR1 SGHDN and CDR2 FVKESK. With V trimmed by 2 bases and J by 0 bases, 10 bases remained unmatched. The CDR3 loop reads CASSQFSDRTFSGANVLTF. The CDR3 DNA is TGTGCCAGCAGCCAATTCTCGGACAGGACTTTCTCTGGGGCCAACGTCCTGACTTTC. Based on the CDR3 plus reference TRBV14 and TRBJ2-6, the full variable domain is EAGVTQFPSHSVIEKGQTVTLRCDPISGHDNLYWYRRVMGKEIKFLLHFVKESKQDESGMPNNRFLAERTGGTYSTLKVQPAELEDSGVYFCASSQFSDRTFSGANVLTFGAGSRLTVL.

The DNA of the CDR3 is TGTGCCAGCAGCACGGGGGCCTGGATCTACAATGAGCAGTTCTTC. It codes for CASSTGAWIYNEQFF. The chain recombines TRBV7-9 with TRBJ2-1; the D call may be TRBD1 or TRBD2 (6 bases each). Trimming removed 5 bases from V and 3 bases from J, with 14 bases in between. Per the germline V gene, CDR1 is SEHNR and CDR2 is FQNEAQ (reference sequence). The CDR3 spans 15 residues.

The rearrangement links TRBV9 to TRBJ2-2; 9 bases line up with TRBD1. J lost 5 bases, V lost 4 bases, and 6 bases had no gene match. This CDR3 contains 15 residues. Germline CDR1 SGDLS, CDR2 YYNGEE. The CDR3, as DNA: TGTGCCAGCAGCCTCGGACAGGGGTGGACCGGGGAGCTGTTTTTT. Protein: CASSLGQGWTGELFF.

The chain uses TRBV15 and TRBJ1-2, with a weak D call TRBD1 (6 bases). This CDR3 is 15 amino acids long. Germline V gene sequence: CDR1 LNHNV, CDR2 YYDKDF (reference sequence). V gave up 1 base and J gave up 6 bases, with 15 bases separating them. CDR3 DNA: TGTGCCACCAGCAGAGTTACAGGGCGTAATCATGGCTACACCTTC. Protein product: CATSRVTGRNHGYTF.

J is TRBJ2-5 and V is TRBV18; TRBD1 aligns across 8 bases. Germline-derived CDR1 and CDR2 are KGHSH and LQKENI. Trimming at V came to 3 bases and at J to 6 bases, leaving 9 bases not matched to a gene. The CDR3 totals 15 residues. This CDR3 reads CASSPLQGAGKTQYF. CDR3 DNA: TGTGCCAGCTCACCCCTCCAGGGGGCTGGGAAGACCCAGTACTTC.